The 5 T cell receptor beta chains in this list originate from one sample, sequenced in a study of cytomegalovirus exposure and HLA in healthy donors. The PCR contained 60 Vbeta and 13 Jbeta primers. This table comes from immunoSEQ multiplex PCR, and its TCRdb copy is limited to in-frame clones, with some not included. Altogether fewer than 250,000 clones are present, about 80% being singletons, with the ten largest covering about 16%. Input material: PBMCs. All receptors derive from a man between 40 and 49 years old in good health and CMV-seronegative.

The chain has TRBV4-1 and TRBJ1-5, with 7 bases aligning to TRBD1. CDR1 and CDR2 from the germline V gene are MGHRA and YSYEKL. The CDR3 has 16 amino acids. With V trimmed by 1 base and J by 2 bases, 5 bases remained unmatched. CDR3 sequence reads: CASSQGKGQRNQPQHF. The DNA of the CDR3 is TGCGCCAGCAGCCAAGGGAAGGGACAGCGCAATCAGCCCCAGCATTTT.

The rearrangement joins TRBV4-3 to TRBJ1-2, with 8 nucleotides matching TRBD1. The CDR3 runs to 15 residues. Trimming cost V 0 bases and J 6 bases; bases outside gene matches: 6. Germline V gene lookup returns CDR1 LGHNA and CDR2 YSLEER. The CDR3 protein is CASSQDIRGRNGYTF. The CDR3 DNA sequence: TGCGCCAGCAGCCAAGATATCAGGGGGCGGAATGGCTACACCTTC.

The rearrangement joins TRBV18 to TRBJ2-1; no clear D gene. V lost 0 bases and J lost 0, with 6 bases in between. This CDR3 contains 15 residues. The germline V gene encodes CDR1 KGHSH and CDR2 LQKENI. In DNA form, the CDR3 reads TGTGCCAGCTCACCACCAACGAGCTCCTACAATGAGCAGTTCTTC. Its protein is CASSPPTSSYNEQFF.

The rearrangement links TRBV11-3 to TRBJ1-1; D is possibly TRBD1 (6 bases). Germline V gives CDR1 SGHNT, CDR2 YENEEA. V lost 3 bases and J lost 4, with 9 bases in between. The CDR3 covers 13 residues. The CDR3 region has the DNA TGTGCCAGCAGCTTCGAACAGGGCACTGAAGCTTTCTTT. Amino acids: CASSFEQGTEAFF. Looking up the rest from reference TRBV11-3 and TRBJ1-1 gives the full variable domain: EAGVVQSPRYKIIEKKQPVAFWCNPISGHNTLYWYLQNLGQGPELLIRYENEEAVDDSQLPKDRFSAERLKGVDSTLKIQPAELGDSAVYLCASSFEQGTEAFFGQGTRLTVV.

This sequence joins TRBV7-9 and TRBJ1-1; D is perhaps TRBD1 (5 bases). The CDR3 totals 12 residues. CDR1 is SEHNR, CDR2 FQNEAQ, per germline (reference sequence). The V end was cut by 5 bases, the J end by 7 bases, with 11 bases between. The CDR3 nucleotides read TGTGCCAGCAGCCCGATGACAGATGAAGCTTTCTTT. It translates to CASSPMTDEAFF.